Each of the 4 T cell receptor beta chains below was sequenced from the same sample in a study of control samples from healthy donors and cancer patients. Assay used: immunoSEQ multiplex PCR; TCRdb lists only in-frame clones, some missing. The repertoire consists of around 110,000 clones, with around 90% occurring once and the leading ten covering over 2%. What was sequenced was blood. The source is a woman between 65 and 79 years old in good health.

The chain employs TRBV3-1 (or the pseudogene TRBV3-2) and TRBJ1-5; D ambiguous. V shed 0 bases and J shed 7 bases, with 13 bases lying between them. The CDR3 is 15 amino acids. Germline V lookup: CDR1 LGHDT, CDR2 YNNKEL (reference sequence). CDR3 coding DNA: TGTGCCAGCAGCCAAGAAGGCACCCAGTCGCAGCCCCAGCATTTT. This sequence encodes CASSQEGTQSQPQHF.

The V call is TRBV3-1 (or the pseudogene TRBV3-2), the J call TRBJ1-3; D gene unclear. Trimming cost V 1 base and J 0 bases, with 16 bases left between them. The CDR3 is 18 residues long. Germline CDR1 reads LGHDT; CDR2 reads YNNKEL (reference sequence). CDR3 protein: CASSQVFIQPSSGNTIYF. Here the CDR3 DNA reads TGTGCCAGCAGCCAAGTATTTATACAGCCGAGCTCTGGAAACACCATATATTTT.

The chain couples TRBV5-1 to TRBJ2-2, with 7 nucleotides matching TRBD2. CDR3 length: 13 amino acids. In germline, CDR1 is SGHRS, CDR2 YFSETQ. V lost 4 bases and J lost 7; bases outside the gene matches: 4. The CDR3 protein is CASSTGGNGELFF. Written as DNA, the CDR3 is TGCGCCAGCAGCACCGGGGGGAACGGGGAGCTGTTTTTT.

The rearrangement uses TRBV29-1 and TRBJ2-7; 9 nucleotides align to TRBD2. Germline CDR1 reads SQVTM; CDR2 reads ANQGSEA. J gave up 1 base and V 4 bases, and 2 bases lay outside the gene matches. The CDR3 is made up of 13 amino acids. CDR3 in amino acids: CSVVGLASYEQYF. The CDR3 DNA follows: TGCAGCGTTGTGGGACTAGCTTCCTACGAGCAGTACTTC.